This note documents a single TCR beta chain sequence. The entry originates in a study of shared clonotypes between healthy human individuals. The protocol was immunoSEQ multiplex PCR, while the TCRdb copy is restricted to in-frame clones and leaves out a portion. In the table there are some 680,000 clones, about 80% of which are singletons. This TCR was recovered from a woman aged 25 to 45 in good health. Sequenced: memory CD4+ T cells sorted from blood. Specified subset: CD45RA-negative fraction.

The CDR3 DNA sequence: TGCAGTGCCGGGGGACACGGGGAGCTGTTTTTT. This translates into CSAGGHGELFF. The chain has TRBV20-1 and TRBJ2-2; TRBD1 or TRBD2 may be the D gene (6 bases each). V was cut by 6 bases and J by 7 bases, with 9 bases left in between. The germline V gene has CDR1 DFQATT and CDR2 SNEGSKA (reference sequence). The CDR3 has 11 amino acids.